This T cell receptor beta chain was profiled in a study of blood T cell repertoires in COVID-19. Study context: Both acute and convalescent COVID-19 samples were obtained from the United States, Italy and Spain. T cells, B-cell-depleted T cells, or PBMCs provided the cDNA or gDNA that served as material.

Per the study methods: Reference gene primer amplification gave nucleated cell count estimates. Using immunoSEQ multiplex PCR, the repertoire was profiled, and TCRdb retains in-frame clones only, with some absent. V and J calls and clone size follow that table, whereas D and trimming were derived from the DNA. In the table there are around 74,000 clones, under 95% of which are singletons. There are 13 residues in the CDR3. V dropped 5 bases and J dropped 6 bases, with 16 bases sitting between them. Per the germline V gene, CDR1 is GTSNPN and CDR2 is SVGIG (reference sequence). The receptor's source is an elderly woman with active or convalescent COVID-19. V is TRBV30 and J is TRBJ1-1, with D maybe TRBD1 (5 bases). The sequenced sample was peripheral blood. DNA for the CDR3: TGTGCCTGGTATCGGGGGAGGTGGGCTGAAGCTTTCTTT. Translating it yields CAWYRGRWAEAFF.